The rows below give T cell receptor beta chains drawn from one sample of a study of blood T cell repertoires in COVID-19. Data came from immunoSEQ multiplex PCR; TCRdb stores just in-frame clones and leaves some out. The data contain almost 70,000 clones, 65% to 85% of them seen just once; the ten biggest clones take up approximately 15%. The specimen was peripheral blood. The receptors stem from a man in his 60s with acute or convalescent COVID-19. Each CDR3 is given with its conserved first and last residue. The D gene is left open where the match is weak. A clone size is listed for some rows: how often the clone was seen (once, few, many), or a class if it is expanded.

v_call	clone_size	d_call	j_call	cdr3_aa	cdr3_nt
TRBV5-8	NA	TRBD1	TRBJ1-5	CASIRQGSDQPQHF	TGTGCCAGCATCCGACAGGGTAGCGATCAGCCCCAGCATTTT
TRBV5-4	NA	TRBD2	TRBJ2-5	CASSAGGRKETQYF	TGTGCCAGCAGCGCGGGGGGTAGGAAAGAGACCCAGTACTTC
TRBV27	NA	NA	TRBJ1-2	CASSFDRSGNYGYTF	TGTGCCAGCAGTTTCGACAGGTCGGGTAACTATGGCTACACCTTC
TRBV18	few	TRBD1	TRBJ2-5	CASSPGQLKEETQYF	TGTGCCAGCTCACCGGGACAGTTAAAGGAAGAGACCCAGTACTTC
TRBV2	few	NA	TRBJ2-1	CASSEGRGNYNEQFF	TGTGCCAGCAGTGAAGGGAGGGGAAACTACAATGAGCAGTTCTTC
TRBV5-4	NA	NA	TRBJ1-1	CASSLIVGALTEAFF	TGTGCCAGCAGCTTGATTGTAGGAGCTCTAACTGAAGCTTTCTTT
TRBV7-9	NA	NA	TRBJ2-7	CASNSIGAYEQYF	TGTGCCAGCAACTCCATCGGGGCCTACGAGCAGTACTTC
TRBV12-3/TRBV12-4	NA	TRBD1	TRBJ1-1	CASSLTQGVGAFF	TGTGCCAGCAGTCTAACACAGGGGGTAGGGGCTTTCTTT
TRBV30	NA	NA	TRBJ2-4	CAWSGQALAKNIQYF	TGTGCCTGGAGTGGACAGGCCTTAGCCAAAAACATTCAGTACTTC
TRBV29-1	few	NA	TRBJ2-5	CSVASRGETQYF	TGCAGCGTTGCCTCCAGGGGAGAGACCCAGTACTTC
TRBV5-1	NA	TRBD1	TRBJ2-3	CASSGTGWSTDTQYF	TGCGCCAGCAGCGGGACAGGGTGGAGCACAGATACGCAGTATTTT
TRBV27	NA	NA	TRBJ2-1	CASSLRGLLSYNEQFF	TGTGCCAGCAGTTTACGGGGTCTCCTCTCCTACAATGAGCAGTTCTTC
TRBV7-8	NA	TRBD1	TRBJ1-6	CASSPNRDRSNSPLHF	TGTGCCAGCAGCCCCAACCGGGACAGGTCTAATTCACCCCTCCACTTT
TRBV24-1	NA	TRBD1	TRBJ2-2	CATSDPTGGDTGELFF	TGTGCCACCAGTGACCCGACAGGGGGCGACACCGGGGAGCTGTTTTTT
TRBV18	NA	TRBD1	TRBJ2-4	CASSPDRDENIQYF	TGTGCCAGCTCACCGGACAGGGATGAAAACATTCAGTACTTC
TRBV11-2	NA	NA	TRBJ1-4	CASSFEGGPEKLFF	TGTGCCAGCAGCTTTGAGGGAGGGCCCGAAAAACTGTTTTTT
TRBV11-2	NA	TRBD2	TRBJ2-3	CASSSGTRVADTQYF	TGTGCCAGCAGCTCCGGGACTAGGGTCGCAGATACGCAGTATTTT
TRBV2	NA	NA	TRBJ1-5	CASRGRVDNQPQHF	TGTGCCAGCAGGGGCAGGGTCGACAATCAGCCCCAGCATTTT
TRBV29-1	few	NA	TRBJ1-3	CSVQTGTNSGNTIYF	TGCAGCGTTCAGACAGGTACTAACTCTGGAAACACCATATATTTT
TRBV5-4	NA	NA	TRBJ1-2	CASSLEPHLDYGYTF	TGTGCCAGCAGCTTGGAGCCTCATCTCGACTATGGCTACACCTTC
TRBV5-1	NA	NA	TRBJ1-2	CASSSSGESGANYGYTF	TGCGCCAGCAGCTCCTCCGGGGAATCAGGGGCGAACTATGGCTACACCTTC
TRBV4-1	NA	TRBD1	TRBJ2-7	CASSRPDRDAYEQYF	TGCGCCAGCAGCCGGCCGGACAGGGATGCCTACGAGCAGTACTTC